The entry below describes one T cell receptor (beta chain). The antigen it recognizes is unknown. No qualities accompany the bases; no much larger clone lies one base away. These data are taken from a study of shared clonotypes between healthy human individuals (dated by TCRdb to 2018 to 2021). Regarding the complete study: The cohort comprised a couple of women and a few men aged 18 to 49 years. Per donor, leukapheresis produced somewhere between about 0.94 and 9.5 billion PBMCs. Blood TCR repertoires of about five healthy adults were deeply sequenced to estimate repertoire size and the extent of clonotype sharing between individuals. For each donor, three plates each were used for CD4 naive and CD4 memory, two plates were used for CD8 naive, and one plate was used for CD8 memory. To increase sequencing depth and limit assay-specific biases, different laboratories used diverse techniques to prepare libraries and sequence TCR repertoires. Points the paper makes about the study in general: Compared with non-shared clonotypes, clonotypes shared by all four sorted-subset donors had higher generation probabilities. Rarefaction of sorted-subset datasets indicated incomplete sequencing despite the large sequencing depth. Sharing across four donors was observed for about 5% of naive CD4, under 4% of naive CD8, over 2% of memory CD4, and less than 0.45% of memory CD8 clonotypes. Naive subsets generally had larger estimated clonotype richness than memory subsets. Because the study included only a small number of donors, the genetic and exposure-history diversity represented was limited. Based on pairwise subsampling, the degree of clonotype sharing among donors was expected to be affected by sequencing depth. Sampling was limited to blood, and TCR repertoires in tissue likely differ from TCR repertoires in blood.

CD8 naive samples were CD45RO-negative cells positively selected for CCR7, giving a CD45RA+CCR7+ population that excluded TemRA cells. Healthy HIV-negative adults with no recently reported acute infections or vaccinations were included as donors. All donors were Caucasian adults living in Nashville, Tennessee, USA. After blood collection by leukapheresis, PBMCs were isolated using Ficoll-Histopaque density gradient centrifugation and then cryopreserved in the vapor phase of liquid nitrogen. Analytical flow cytometry was used to check the purity and quantity of every magnetically sorted T cell population. Genomic DNA was isolated from every sorted fraction and measured by UV absorbance on a Nanodrop 2000c. CDR1 LNHDA and CDR2 SQIVND are derived from the germline V gene (reference sequence). V is cut by 5 bases and J by 6 bases, and the space between the germline ends is 27 bases. The CDR3 spans 18 residues, from the cysteine through the phenylalanine. The CDR3 DNA has 54 bases and is translated from base 1.

Using the deep immunoSEQ assay, multiplex PCR amplified TCR CDR3 regions from genomic DNA. Genomic DNA extracted from each cell subset was distributed evenly over all wells of several immunoSEQ 96-well plates, and each plate served as one replicate. For sorted subsets, around 200 ng genomic DNA, equal to tens of thousands of T cell genomes, was loaded into each replicate PCR. The purified libraries were quantified using a Qubit 3.0 fluorometer, sized with a Bioanalyzer 2100, and then quantified again using the KAPA Library Quantification kit. Every immunoSEQ 96-well plate was sequenced on a dedicated single-read 150-cycle Illumina NextSeq 550 flow cell. In the paper's pipeline: The immunoSEQ output contained only junctional sequences without quality scores, so filtering could not match that applied to full-length reads. To assign V/J genes and CDR3, sequences were annotated using PyIR, a Python wrapper for IgBLAST v1.9, with IMGT germline references. Any read was removed if the V/J assignment was weak (E-value above 1e-6), the CDR3 was missing, or the read contained stop codons, out-of-frame junctions, or ambiguous translated residues. V3J clonotypes were defined as sequences sharing the same inferred V gene, J gene, and CDR3 amino acid sequence. Percentage overlap between repertoires was computed as shared unique clonotypes divided by the size of the smaller repertoire. Repertoire richness was assessed with RTK rarefaction, the Chao1 estimator, and Recon v2.1 estimates of unobserved clonotypes. Generation probabilities for all TCRbeta clonotypes obtained by the gDNA method from a handful of donors were computed using OLGA. The source is immuneACCESS, and TCRdb retained only in-frame sequences with V and J called. Part of the clones is not carried over; for the studies checked, unresolved V genes explain less than half of this, and the remainder is unexplained. Clone size and V and J calls were adopted from that table, with D and trimming inferred from the DNA. The sample has roughly 2 million clones on record, around 96% of them singletons. The ten largest clones capture 0.85% to 1.2% of the sample.

The receptor was isolated from a man younger than 35 in good health. The rearrangement combines TRBV19 with TRBJ2-3; the D element might be TRBD1 or TRBD2, as each aligns at 6 bases. Sequenced sample: naive CD8+ T cells sorted from blood. The cell subset or site tag for this specimen amounts to: CD45RA+CCR7+. CDR3 sequence: CASSSREGGSILRDTQYF. The sequenced DNA is TGTGCCAGTAGTTCCCGAGAGGGGGGTTCCATTTTGAGGGATACGCAGTATTTT.